This T cell receptor beta chain was identified in a study of OX40 agonist ivuxolimab in advanced cancers. Here immunoSEQ multiplex PCR was the method, and the copy in TCRdb shows in-frame clones only, minus some. The data contain just over 90,000 clones, about 90% of them seen just once; the ten biggest clones take up 0.7% to 0.95%. This clone was seen only once. Trimming cost V 0 bases and J 4 bases; bases outside gene matches: 5. In germline, CDR1 is MGHRA, CDR2 YSYEKL. This CDR3 has 16 residues. The sequence came from an adult with an advanced solid tumor such as melanoma, head and neck, liver or kidney cancer. The chain has TRBV4-1 and TRBJ2-2; TRBD2 matches 7 bases. The source material was CD4+ or CD8+ T cells sorted from blood, sampled in a trial of the OX40 agonist ivuxolimab. CDR3 loop: CASSQDAGVSTGELFF. The CDR3 DNA sequence: TGCGCCAGCAGCCAAGATGCGGGAGTGAGCACCGGGGAGCTGTTTTTT.